This TCR beta chain was sequenced in a study of blood T cell repertoires in COVID-19. Study-wide context: The cDNA or gDNA used as material had been derived from T cells, B-cell-depleted T cells, or PBMCs.

In assigning cohorts, the study relied on participant-reported clinical history. Donors in Cohort 3 who had recovered were those with two negative PCRs, healthcare professional clearance, or resolution of their symptoms. This clone was counted a single time. TCRdb's copy holds only in-frame clones and misses some; the assay was immunoSEQ multiplex PCR. The table records 250,000 to 350,000 clones, 75% to 90% of them present only once. V lost 1 base and J 4 bases, leaving 8 bases between the germline ends. The CDR3 sequence is 13 residues long. CDR1 SGHRS and CDR2 YFSETQ come from the germline V gene. The rearrangement joins TRBV5-1 to TRBJ2-5; D possibly corresponds to TRBD1 (5 bases). Source material: PBMCs or T cells enriched from blood (not recorded which). This clonotype was obtained from a woman aged 30 to 39 who had recovered from COVID-19. The DNA of the CDR3 is TGCGCCAGCAGCTTGAGTCAGGGAGAGACCCAGTACTTC. Translating gives CASSLSQGETQYF.